Below, 2 T cell receptor beta chains from the same sample are listed, as sequenced in a study of ipilimumab plus nivolumab after autologous stem cell transplantation. Using immunoSEQ multiplex PCR, the repertoire was profiled, and TCRdb retains in-frame clones only, with some absent. The sample carries some 87,000 clones, approximately 86% recorded once. This material consisted of PBMCs, taken in a trial of ipilimumab plus nivolumab as post-transplant consolidation. The receptors were gathered from a male donor with diffuse large B-cell lymphoma.

The J gene is TRBJ2-1, the V gene TRBV6-5, with D unclear. The CDR3 extends over 14 amino acids. Trimming removed 6 bases from V and 4 bases from J, with 13 bases in between. Per the germline V gene, CDR1 is MNHEY and CDR2 is SVGAGI. The CDR3 here is CASRGFSPYNEQFF. CDR3 coding DNA: TGTGCCAGCAGGGGCTTTTCGCCTTACAATGAGCAGTTCTTC.

The chain employs TRBV11-3 and TRBJ1-6; the D is unclear. The CDR3 runs 11 residues. Trimming left V 4 bases short and J 8 bases short, with 3 bases between. In germline, CDR1 is SGHNT, CDR2 YENEEA. The CDR3 loop is CASSSDSPLHF. The CDR3 DNA sequence: TGTGCCAGCAGCTCCGATTCACCCCTCCACTTT.